Presented here are 21 T cell receptor beta chains from one specimen sequenced in a study of T cells in Graves' hyperthyroidism and ophthalmopathy (dated by TCRdb to between 2019 and 2020). Library preparation used multiplex PCR. Sequencer: Illumina HiSeq 2000. Amplification of TCR beta CDR3 regions was carried out from RNA transcripts. For the first round of RT-PCR on the TCR CDR3, the HTBI primer set was used together with the Qiagen OneStep RT-PCR kit. TCRdb reanalyzed the raw reads on its own, using fastp at Q25 for trimming and MiXCR for clone calling, and kept in-frame beta chains. Identical CDR3 proteins give one entry, which carries the most common genes and DNA. For this sample there are some 570,000 distinct CDR3 sequences; 12% to 15% appear just once. The ten largest clones add up to roughly 7% of the sample. The sample consisted of blood. Receptors originate from a woman between 18 and 29 years old with Graves' ophthalmopathy.

Ten or more counts support this clonotype. The chain carries TRBV4-1 and TRBJ2-7; perhaps TRBD1 as D (7 bases). Per germline, CDR1 MGHRA and CDR2 YSYEKL. The CDR3 consists of 15 residues. V was pared by 1 base and J by 6 bases, with 16 bases between. CDR3 DNA: TGCGCCAGCAGCCAAGGGTTCAGGGGGGTAAGCGAGCAGTACTTC. Its translation is CASSQGFRGVSEQYF.

This clonotype was seen ten or more times. This chain links TRBV18 with TRBJ1-1; D is possibly TRBD1 (6 bases). CDR1 and CDR2 from the germline V gene are KGHSH and LQKENI. The CDR3 covers 15 residues. With 3 bases removed from V and 5 bases from J, the gap between germline ends came to 16 bases. Here the CDR3 reads CASSPEAGARTEAFF. CDR3 DNA sequence: TGTGCCAGCTCACCCGAGGCGGGGGCTAGGACTGAAGCTTTCTTT.

The chain links TRBV6-1 to TRBJ1-6; D not certain. Germline loops: CDR1 MNHNS, CDR2 SASEGT. V was clipped by 5 bases and J by 10 bases, with 12 bases between them. CDR3 length equals 13 residues. This CDR3 reads CASSYVGGSPLHF. CDR3 nucleotide sequence: TGTGCCAGCAGTTACGTCGGTGGCTCACCCCTCCACTTT.

The table lists this clonotype with many counts. The chain uses TRBV27 and TRBJ2-7; D is undetermined. V gave up 5 bases and J gave up 0 bases, with 8 bases separating them. The CDR3 runs to 13 residues. Germline V gene lookup returns CDR1 MNHEY and CDR2 SMNVEV (reference sequence). CDR3 coding DNA: TGTGCCAGCAGTCCCTCCAGCTCCTACGAGCAGTACTTC. Amino acids: CASSPSSSYEQYF.

The chain employs TRBV19 and TRBJ2-7, with D maybe TRBD1 (7 bases). Germline CDR1 reads LNHDA; CDR2 reads SQIVND (reference sequence). The CDR3 length is 15 residues. V was trimmed by 5 bases and J by 3 bases, leaving 17 bases between them. CDR3 loop: CASSDRAGGVYEQYF. In nucleotides, the CDR3 is TGTGCCAGTAGTGACAGGGCCGGCGGGGTCTACGAGCAGTACTTC.

There are many counts of this clonotype. The J gene is TRBJ2-5, the V gene TRBV7-2; 7 bases are a match to TRBD2. The CDR3 has 13 amino acids. Trimming cost V 5 bases and J 9 bases; bases outside gene matches: 9. CDR1 and CDR2 (germline): SGHTA, FQGNSA. Written as DNA, the CDR3 is TGTGCCAGCAGCAGGGGCGGGAGTGAGGCCCAGTACTTC. Translation: CASSRGGSEAQYF.

This clonotype was counted ten times or more. The chain joins TRBV7-9 to TRBJ1-2, with 7 bases that match TRBD1. The CDR3 extends over 14 amino acids. Losses at the gene ends were 3 bases for V and 7 bases for J; bases not matched to a gene: 8. From germline, CDR1 is SEHNR and CDR2 FQNEAQ (reference sequence). DNA of the CDR3: TGTGCCAGCAGCTTCCCAGGGGGGAAAGGTGGCTACACCTTC. Translating it yields CASSFPGGKGGYTF.

This clonotype was observed at least ten times. This chain joins TRBV30 and TRBJ2-7; a weak D match, TRBD2 (5 bases). The CDR3 consists of 12 residues. With 1 base removed from V and 1 base from J, the gap between germline ends came to 5 bases. Germline V gene sequence: CDR1 GTSNPN, CDR2 SVGIG (reference sequence). CDR3 sequence (DNA): TGTGCCTGGAGTGGGACTTCCTACGAGCAGTACTTC. It translates to CAWSGTSYEQYF.

This clonotype was detected many times. J is TRBJ2-1 and V is TRBV3-1, with 7 bases identical to TRBD2. CDR1 is LGHDT, CDR2 YNNKEL, per germline (reference sequence). The CDR3 is 15 amino acids. V gave up 4 bases and J gave up 1 base; unmatched junction bases: 4. The CDR3 reads CASSPGLTSYNEQFF. CDR3 sequence (DNA): TGTGCCAGCAGCCCGGGACTAACTTCCTACAATGAGCAGTTCTTC.

This clonotype was seen more than once but under ten times. The chain carries TRBV29-1 and TRBJ2-5; D is tentatively TRBD1 or TRBD2 (5 bases each). Germline V gives CDR1 SQVTM, CDR2 ANQGSEA. The CDR3 runs 13 residues. The V and J ends lost 6 bases and 3 bases respectively, with 14 bases between them. The CDR3 nucleotides are TGCAGCGTCCAGAGGGACCGAAAAGAGACCCAGTACTTC. It yields the protein CSVQRDRKETQYF.

CDR3 region: CATLPGEGSTDTQYF. In nucleotides, the CDR3 is TGTGCCACCCTTCCAGGGGAGGGGAGCACAGATACGCAGTATTTT. This chain links TRBV6-2 or TRBV6-3 with TRBJ2-3, with D possibly matching TRBD2 (7 bases). Germline loops: CDR1 MNHEY, CDR2 SVGEGT. The CDR3 loop spans 15 amino acids. V was trimmed by 10 bases and J by 0 bases, leaving 17 bases between them.

This clonotype was detected ten times or more. The chain links TRBV6-1 to TRBJ1-2; D is ambiguous. The CDR3 is made up of 12 amino acids. Germline V gives CDR1 MNHNS, CDR2 SASEGT. V dropped 6 bases and J dropped 7 bases, with 12 bases sitting between them. This chain's CDR3 is CASSPGLSGYTF. The CDR3 DNA is TGTGCCAGCAGCCCCGGCCTTTCTGGCTACACCTTC.

The chain recombines TRBV7-2 with TRBJ2-2; no definite D call. The germline V and J ends were trimmed by 6 bases and 5 bases, with 16 bases remaining between them. This CDR3 has 15 residues. The germline V gene encodes CDR1 SGHTA and CDR2 FQGNSA. The chain's CDR3 is CASRRRLQGTGELFF. DNA for the CDR3: TGTGCCAGCAGACGAAGACTCCAAGGGACCGGGGAGCTGTTTTTT.

This clonotype came up a few times. This chain links TRBV4-2 with TRBJ2-1; D might be TRBD1 or TRBD2, each matching 5 bases. Trimming left V 1 base short and J 6 bases short, with 16 bases between. In germline, CDR1 is LGHNA, CDR2 YNFKEQ. This CDR3 region has 16 residues. The CDR3 nucleotides are TGTGCCAGCAGCCAAGTGGGGCTATCGGGGTTCAATGAGCAGTTCTTC. Its translation: CASSQVGLSGFNEQFF.

This clonotype has a count of ten or more. The rearrangement joins TRBV11-2 to TRBJ1-4; 7 nucleotides line up with TRBD1. V dropped 4 bases and J dropped 8; count of bases not matched to a gene: 7. The CDR3 totals 14 residues. Germline V gene lookup returns CDR1 SGHAT and CDR2 FQNNGV. The CDR3 here is CASSSRTGAEKLFF. DNA for the CDR3: TGTGCCAGCAGCTCCAGGACAGGCGCCGAAAAACTGTTTTTT.

This clonotype was observed at least ten times. The V and J genes are TRBV20-1 and TRBJ2-5; 11 nucleotides agree with TRBD1. CDR1 DFQATT and CDR2 SNEGSKA come from the germline V gene (reference sequence). CDR3 size: 18 residues. V was pared by 4 bases and J by 1 base, with 14 bases of the junction left unmatched. CDR3 bases: TGCAGTGCTAACTACGCCTCCTCCGGGACAGGGGGCCAAGAGACCCAGTACTTC. Translating it yields CSANYASSGTGGQETQYF.

This clonotype was seen ten or more times. As DNA, the CDR3 is TGTGCCAGCAGCCAGACCCCAGGGTGGGAAGAGACCCAGTACTTC. Its translation: CASSQTPGWEETQYF. The chain carries TRBV7-9 and TRBJ2-5, with D perhaps TRBD1 (5 bases). Germline loops: CDR1 SEHNR, CDR2 FQNEAQ (reference sequence). The CDR3 spans 15 residues. Trimming shortened V by 5 bases and J by 3 bases, and 16 bases separated the two germline ends.

This clonotype was seen a few times. The CDR3 DNA reads TGTGCCAGCAGCCTCGGGACAGCCCCCTATAATTCACCCCTCCACTTT. The encoded protein is CASSLGTAPYNSPLHF. The chain links TRBV7-8 to TRBJ1-6; 7 bases are shared with TRBD1. J was trimmed by 2 bases and V by 5 bases; bases with no gene match: 6. Germline CDR1 and CDR2: SGHVS and FQNEAQ. The CDR3 has 16 amino acids.

Remarks on this clonotype: Compared with germline, one end of the junction differs, possibly owing to a read error. V gene TRBV7-6 combines with J gene TRBJ2-1; 8 positions match TRBD2. The CDR3 runs to 17 residues. From germline, CDR1 is SGHVS and CDR2 FNYEAQ. CDR3 bases: TGTGCCAGCCTGCGCGGGAGGTCCTCTCGACTCTACAGTGAGCAGTTCTTC. It specifies CASLRGRSSRLYSEQFF.

The V gene is TRBV5-1, the J gene TRBJ1-6, with D possibly matching TRBD1 (5 bases). Trimming removed 4 bases from V and 5 bases from J, with 10 bases in between. There are 14 residues in the CDR3. From germline, CDR1 is SGHRS and CDR2 YFSETQ. The chain's CDR3 is CASSRLGDNSPLHF. In nucleotides, the CDR3 is TGCGCCAGCAGCCGCCTGGGGGATAATTCACCCCTCCACTTT.

At least ten counts were recorded for this clonotype. The rearrangement uses TRBV11-3 and TRBJ2-7; D unresolved. This CDR3 is built from 15 residues. Germline V lookup: CDR1 SGHNT, CDR2 YENEEA. Trimming cost V 3 bases and J 2 bases, with 14 bases left between them. CDR3 sequence reads: CASSFIGGDAYEQYF. CDR3 in DNA: TGTGCCAGCAGCTTCATCGGTGGCGACGCCTACGAGCAGTACTTC.